This T cell receptor (beta chain) derives from a study of identifying expanded T cells in peripheral blood. Produced via immunoSEQ multiplex PCR; TCRdb's table is partial and in-frame only. The top ten hold around 4.3% of the sample, which has under 70,000 clones, more than 70% seen once. This CDR3 has 14 residues. Trimming left V 5 bases short and J 1 base short, with 11 bases between. CDR1 is SGHTA and CDR2 is FQGNSA in the germline V gene. The chain is built from TRBV7-2 and TRBJ1-1; D is ambiguous. The clonotype originates from a person aged 18 to 75 in good health. Sequences were obtained from blood. The CDR3 loop is CASSPPGRNTEAFF. CDR3 nucleotides: TGTGCCAGCAGCCCGCCGGGGAGGAACACTGAAGCTTTCTTT.